This T cell receptor (beta chain) was profiled in a study of blood T cell repertoires in COVID-19. Study at large: There were acute and convalescent COVID-19 samples, and they came from the United States, Italy and Spain. From T cells, B-cell-depleted T cells, or PBMCs came the material, which was cDNA or gDNA.

Authors' methods: How many nucleated cells were present was estimated from reference gene primer amplification. Data came from immunoSEQ multiplex PCR; TCRdb stores just in-frame clones and leaves some out. For V, J and clone size, that table is used; D and trimming come from the DNA. The sample gives 110,000 to 150,000 clones, around 80% of which show up once; under 4.5% is in the top ten. Deletions cut 3 bases from V and 5 bases from J, with 16 bases between. In germline, CDR1 is MNHEY, CDR2 SMNVEV (reference sequence). The CDR3 covers 15 residues. In its sample, this clone is medium-sized (0.01 to 0.1%).

This chain links TRBV27 with TRBJ1-1, with D possibly being TRBD1 (6 bases). The sequencing input was peripheral blood. The TCR originated in a man aged 55 to 70 with acute or convalescent COVID-19. CDR3 bases: TGTGCCAGCAGTTTTCTCCGGGGGGGGCGAACTGAAGCTTTCTTT. Amino acid sequence: CASSFLRGGRTEAFF.